The entry below gives a single T cell receptor (beta chain) sequence along with its context. The sample originates from a study of control samples from healthy donors and cancer patients. This CDR3 comprises 14 residues. The V gene lost 3 bases and the J gene lost 8 bases, with 14 bases spanning the gap. The germline gives CDR1 WNHNN, CDR2 SYGVQD (reference sequence). Data came from immunoSEQ multiplex PCR; TCRdb stores just in-frame clones and leaves some out. The table records around 89,000 clones, roughly four fifths of them present only once. V is TRBV10-1 and J is TRBJ2-1; D uncertain. The TCR originated in a woman aged 55-69 years in good health. Sequenced sample: blood. The CDR3 region is CASSDPGPPHEQFF. CDR3 DNA sequence: TGCGCCAGCAGTGATCCGGGCCCTCCCCATGAGCAGTTCTTC.